The TCR beta chain under discussion was sequenced for a study of long-term antiretroviral therapy in people with HIV. Study as a whole: The 2015 recommendation for immediate ART came about a decade after the earliest samples. Study-wide findings and caveats: HIV repertoires spanned narrower CDR3 length ranges than controls.

Run at survey level, the immunoSEQ assay was version v3.0. Researchers set sequencing to target roughly 40,000-50,000 T-cell genomes per sample. The assay was immunoSEQ multiplex PCR, and TCRdb's table has in-frame clones only and misses some. The profile shows tens of thousands of clones, approximately 83% of them singletons. As concerns this clone: Its target is unknown.

The germline V gene encodes CDR1 LNHNV and CDR2 YYDKDF (reference sequence). The CDR3 runs 17 residues. V dropped 4 bases and J dropped 6 bases, with 22 bases sitting between them. The rearrangement joins TRBV15 to TRBJ1-3; a weak D match, TRBD1 (5 bases). The sample in question was unsorted PBMCs, obtained roughly 4.5 years after starting antiretroviral therapy. The clonotype originates from a man under 40 with HIV. CDR3 bases: TGTGCCACCAGCATTCTCCTGGGCGGAAACAGGCAAAACACCATATATTTT. Translation gives CATSILLGGNRQNTIYF.